A single sample gave rise to the 28 T cell receptor beta chains below, sequenced in a study of blood T cell repertoires in COVID-19. TCRdb's copy holds only in-frame clones and misses some; the assay was immunoSEQ multiplex PCR. The repertoire includes a few hundred thousand clones, 75% to 90% of them detected once, and about 4.5% sits in the top ten. The sequenced sample was PBMCs or T cells enriched from blood (not recorded which). These receptors came from a woman younger than 45 who had been exposed to COVID-19.

The V and J genes are TRBV2 and TRBJ1-5, with D possibly being TRBD1 (5 bases). Trimming stripped 8 bases from V and 0 bases from J, with 11 bases between. The V gene's germline CDR1 is SNHLY and CDR2 FYNNEI. This CDR3 region has 14 residues. CDR3 sequence (DNA): TGTGCCAGCGGGACTCCATATAGCAATCAGCCCCAGCATTTT. Its translation is CASGTPYSNQPQHF.

This chain joins TRBV27 and TRBJ1-5; maybe TRBD1 (5 bases). CDR1 and CDR2 from the germline V gene are MNHEY and SMNVEV (reference sequence). The CDR3 loop spans 17 amino acids. Trimming left V 6 bases short and J 2 bases short, with 20 bases between. This CDR3 is CASSPTSQVFGNQPQHF. CDR3 sequence (DNA): TGTGCCAGCAGCCCAACATCACAGGTTTTCGGCAATCAGCCCCAGCATTTT.

The CDR3 loop reads CASRQSEAGANVLTF. CDR3 DNA sequence: TGTGCCAGCAGGCAGAGTGAGGCTGGGGCCAACGTCCTGACTTTC. The V and J genes are TRBV6-5 and TRBJ2-6; D is undetermined. Trimming shortened V by 6 bases and J by 2 bases, and 11 bases separated the two germline ends. The CDR3 spans 15 residues. Germline CDR1 MNHEY, CDR2 SVGAGI.

The chain has TRBV18 and TRBJ2-3; TRBD2 matches 10 bases. V was clipped by 4 bases and J by 4 bases; unmatched bases: 5. This CDR3 comprises 15 residues. Germline loops: CDR1 KGHSH, CDR2 LQKENI. CDR3 coding DNA: TGTGCCAGCTCACAACTAGCGGGGCCTTCAGATACGCAGTATTTT. This gives the protein CASSQLAGPSDTQYF.

Only a few counts were recorded for this clone. The chain recombines TRBV5-1 with TRBJ1-4, with 7 bases aligning to TRBD1. Germline CDR1 SGHRS, CDR2 YFSETQ. This CDR3 is 13 amino acids long. The V gene end was trimmed by 3 bases and the J gene end by 5 bases; junction bases not matched to a gene: 1. CDR3 sequence (DNA): TGCGCCAGCAGCTCACAGGGGAATGAAAAACTGTTTTTT. Its translation is CASSSQGNEKLFF.

The genes are TRBV18 and TRBJ2-7; D is uncertain. Looked up from germline, CDR1 is KGHSH and CDR2 is LQKENI. The CDR3 length is 14 residues. V was trimmed by 6 bases and J by 2 bases, leaving 14 bases between them. The CDR3, as DNA: TGTGCCAGCTCGCCCCTGGGCAGAGCCTACGAGCAGTACTTC. Protein: CASSPLGRAYEQYF.

The chain combines TRBV2 with TRBJ2-1, with 8 positions matching TRBD1. The CDR3 has 15 amino acids. Germline loops: CDR1 SNHLY, CDR2 FYNNEI. Losses at the gene ends were 9 bases for V and 8 bases for J; bases not matched to a gene: 15. CDR3 sequence: CASSGQGSLVYEQFF. In DNA form, the CDR3 reads TGTGCCAGTTCCGGACAGGGTAGTCTCGTCTATGAGCAGTTCTTC.

The gene calls are TRBV6-6 and TRBJ1-6; TRBD1 matches 7 bases. The CDR3 consists of 14 residues. The V gene's germline CDR1 is MNHNY and CDR2 SVGAGI (reference sequence). V gave up 5 bases and J gave up 7 bases; unmatched junction bases: 5. The CDR3 bases are TGTGCCAGCAGTCACGACAGGGACAATTCACCCCTCCACTTT. This codes for CASSHDRDNSPLHF.

This clone was recorded only once. The chain carries TRBV12-5 and TRBJ1-1; tentatively, D is TRBD1 (6 bases). Germline lookup yields CDR1 LGHNT and CDR2 FRNRAP. The CDR3 runs 15 residues. V was shortened by 0 bases and J by 3 bases, with 11 bases between the two germline ends. The CDR3 nucleotides read TGTGCTAGTGGTTTGGTAAGAACAGGGCACACTGAAGCTTTCTTT. Translation gives CASGLVRTGHTEAFF.

The chain combines TRBV25-1 with TRBJ1-2; D is uncertain. Germline V CDR1 and CDR2: MGHDK, SYGVNS. CDR3 size: 11 residues. The ends were cut back, 6 bases at V and 2 bases at J, with 4 bases in the middle. CDR3 coding DNA: TGTGCCAGCAGACAGAACTATGGCTACACCTTC. It codes for CASRQNYGYTF.

The V and J genes are TRBV5-1 and TRBJ1-6, with 8 bases lining up with TRBD1. V shed 1 base and J 7 bases; nucleotides not matched to a gene: 4. The CDR3 runs to 15 residues. Germline V gene lookup returns CDR1 SGHRS and CDR2 YFSETQ. The CDR3 DNA is TGCGCCAGCAGCTTGCACGGACAGGGCAATTCACCCCTCCACTTT. It encodes CASSLHGQGNSPLHF. The complete variable domain, with remaining parts taken from reference TRBV5-1 and TRBJ1-6, reads KAGVTQTPRYLIKTRGQQVTLSCSPISGHRSVSWYQQTPGQGLQFLFEYFSETQRNKGNFPGRFSGRQFSNSRSEMNVSTLELGDSALYLCASSLHGQGNSPLHFGNGTRLTVT.

Here the CDR3 reads CASSYKGQGAYGYTF. The CDR3 DNA follows: TGTGCCAGCAGTTACAAAGGACAGGGGGCCTATGGCTACACCTTC. This chain links TRBV6-5 with TRBJ1-2; TRBD1 matches 11 bases. The V segment lost 2 bases and the J segment 4 bases; nucleotides outside the gene matches: 3. Germline V gene sequence: CDR1 MNHEY, CDR2 SVGAGI. The CDR3 is 15 residues long.

This clone was seen a few times. The genes are TRBV2 and TRBJ1-4; D is ambiguous. The V end was cut by 7 bases, the J end by 6 bases, with 18 bases between. The CDR3 sequence is 15 residues long. Germline V gene lookup returns CDR1 SNHLY and CDR2 FYNNEI. The CDR3 DNA reads TGTGCCAGCACTCTTCTGACTGATAACTATGAAAAACTGTTTTTT. Translation: CASTLLTDNYEKLFF. Variable domain in full (rest from reference TRBV2 and TRBJ1-4): EPEVTQTPSHQVTQMGQEVILRCVPISNHLYFYWYRQILGQKVEFLVSFYNNEISEKSEIFDDQFSVERPDGSNFTLKIRSTKLEDSAMYFCASTLLTDNYEKLFFGSGTQLSVL.

J is TRBJ1-2 and V is TRBV6-5; 7 bases map to TRBD1. Germline V lookup: CDR1 MNHEY, CDR2 SVGAGI. V was clipped by 6 bases and J by 6 bases; unmatched bases: 7. This CDR3 has 13 residues. CDR3: CASSYRGKDGYTF. The CDR3 DNA reads as TGTGCCAGCAGCTACAGGGGCAAAGATGGCTACACCTTC.

The chain couples TRBV6-1 to TRBJ1-2, with 9 bases aligning to TRBD1. This CDR3 is built from 15 residues. V was pared by 1 base and J by 7 bases, with 7 bases of the junction left unmatched. The germline V gene encodes CDR1 MNHNS and CDR2 SASEGT. CDR3 protein: CASSEGGTGRGGYTF. CDR3 bases: TGTGCCAGCAGTGAAGGAGGGACAGGGCGCGGTGGCTACACCTTC.

This chain links TRBV6-1 with TRBJ1-2, with D unresolved. The CDR3 has 13 residues. V was shortened by 8 bases and J by 3 bases, with 13 bases between the two germline ends. Germline assignment: CDR1 MNHNS and CDR2 SASEGT. The DNA of the CDR3 is TGTGCCAGCCACGGGTTGAAGGACTATGGCTACACCTTC. Protein sequence: CASHGLKDYGYTF.

The rearrangement uses TRBV5-1 and TRBJ2-1; D is possibly TRBD2 (6 bases). CDR1 and CDR2 from the germline V gene are SGHRS and YFSETQ. The CDR3 contains 13 residues. Trimming pared 5 bases from V and 5 bases from J, leaving 11 bases between. CDR3 DNA sequence: TGCGCCAGCAGTCGGGACTTTAACAATGAGCAGTTCTTC. Its protein product is CASSRDFNNEQFF.

This clone was counted a few times. The chain combines TRBV18 with TRBJ1-2; tentatively, D is TRBD1 (6 bases). Trimming stripped 4 bases from V and 3 bases from J, with 9 bases between. The CDR3 has 13 amino acids. Germline values: CDR1 KGHSH, CDR2 LQKENI. Here the CDR3 reads CASSRTDYYGYTF. CDR3 in DNA: TGTGCCAGCTCACGGACAGACTACTATGGCTACACCTTC.

This clone has just a few counts. The rearrangement joins TRBV5-6 to TRBJ1-1; D call uncertain. V shed 2 bases and J shed 1 base, with 9 bases lying between them. In germline, CDR1 is SGHDT, CDR2 YYEEEE. This CDR3 is 14 amino acids long. The CDR3 nucleotides read TGTGCCAGCAGCTTTGTCCCTTCGAACACTGAAGCTTTCTTT. The encoded protein is CASSFVPSNTEAFF.

This chain's CDR3 is CASSSGLTYSYEQYF. DNA for the CDR3: TGTGCCAGCAGCTCGGGACTAACTTACTCCTACGAGCAGTACTTC. The chain is built from TRBV11-2 and TRBJ2-7, with 7 bases fitting TRBD2. The germline V gene has CDR1 SGHAT and CDR2 FQNNGV. V shed 4 bases, J shed 0 bases, and the junction held 6 bases outside the gene matches. CDR3 size: 15 residues. Supplemented by reference TRBV11-2 and TRBJ2-7, the full variable domain reads EAGVAQSPRYKIIEKRQSVAFWCNPISGHATLYWYQQILGQGPKLLIQFQNNGVVDDSQLPKDRFSAERLKGVDSTLKIQPAKLEDSAVYLCASSSGLTYSYEQYFGPGTRLTVT.

A few counts support this clone. The CDR3, as DNA: TGTGCCAGCAGACTAGCGTTCAATGAGCAGTTCTTC. Translating gives CASRLAFNEQFF. This rearrangement joins TRBV2 to TRBJ2-1; 7 nucleotides agree with TRBD2. The V segment lost 6 bases and the J segment 6 bases; nucleotides outside the gene matches: 2. Germline V lookup: CDR1 SNHLY, CDR2 FYNNEI. The CDR3 spans 12 residues.

In this sample, this clone turned up a few times. This chain links TRBV6-4 with TRBJ1-4; D not resolved. The CDR3 length is 15 residues. Germline V gene data show CDR1 as MRHNA and CDR2 as SNTAGT. Trimming removed 6 bases from V and 3 bases from J, with 14 bases in between. CDR3 DNA: TGTGCCAGCAGGGGTAGGGTACTAGCTAATGAAAAACTGTTTTTT. Protein sequence: CASRGRVLANEKLFF.

The V call is TRBV29-1, the J call TRBJ1-1, with TRBD1 identical over 9 bases. The germline V gene has CDR1 SQVTM and CDR2 ANQGSEA. The CDR3 is 14 amino acids. Trimming at V came to 3 bases and at J to 1 base, leaving 3 bases not matched to a gene. In DNA form, the CDR3 reads TGCAGCGTTGACCACAGGGGGCGGAACACTGAAGCTTTCTTT. Protein sequence: CSVDHRGRNTEAFF.

This clone was counted only a few times. The chain joins TRBV5-1 to TRBJ2-7, with 7 bases identical to TRBD1. This CDR3 comprises 15 residues. Germline assignment: CDR1 SGHRS and CDR2 YFSETQ. The ends lost 4 bases at V and 1 base at J; junction bases unmatched: 8. This CDR3 is CASSGRQGVSYEQYF. CDR3 nucleotide sequence: TGCGCCAGCAGCGGCAGACAGGGTGTATCCTACGAGCAGTACTTC.

This chain uses TRBV5-1 with TRBJ1-3; 9 nucleotides match TRBD1. Germline loops: CDR1 SGHRS, CDR2 YFSETQ. This CDR3 is built from 18 residues. V trimming: 0 bases; J trimming: 3 bases; junction bases outside the gene matches: 10. The CDR3 coding sequence is TGCGCCAGCAGCTTGGATACCGGGACAGGGTGGAATGGAAACACCATATATTTT. Translation gives CASSLDTGTGWNGNTIYF.

This chain connects TRBV27 to TRBJ2-2; D possibly corresponds to TRBD2 (7 bases). The CDR3 covers 14 residues. Looked up from germline, CDR1 is MNHEY and CDR2 is SMNVEV (reference sequence). Trimming stripped 5 bases from V and 6 bases from J, with 13 bases between. The CDR3 spells CASSLQGGAGELFF. The DNA of the CDR3 is TGTGCCAGCAGTCTACAGGGAGGGGCCGGGGAGCTGTTTTTT.

The V gene is TRBV4-1, the J gene TRBJ1-2; D remains ambiguous. CDR1 and CDR2 (germline): MGHRA, YSYEKL. The V and J ends lost 0 bases and 4 bases respectively, with 9 bases between them. This CDR3 spans 14 amino acids. This chain's CDR3 is CASSQDEVGYGYTF. The CDR3 nucleotides read TGCGCCAGCAGCCAAGATGAGGTTGGCTATGGCTACACCTTC.

The chain employs TRBV6-2 or TRBV6-3 and TRBJ2-5; a weak D match, TRBD2 (6 bases). The CDR3 is 11 amino acids. The V gene's germline CDR1 is MNHEY and CDR2 SVGEGT. V was shortened by 5 bases and J by 5 bases, with 6 bases between the two germline ends. In DNA, the CDR3 is TGTGCCAGCAGTAGCGGGGAGACCCAGTACTTC. This gives the protein CASSSGETQYF.